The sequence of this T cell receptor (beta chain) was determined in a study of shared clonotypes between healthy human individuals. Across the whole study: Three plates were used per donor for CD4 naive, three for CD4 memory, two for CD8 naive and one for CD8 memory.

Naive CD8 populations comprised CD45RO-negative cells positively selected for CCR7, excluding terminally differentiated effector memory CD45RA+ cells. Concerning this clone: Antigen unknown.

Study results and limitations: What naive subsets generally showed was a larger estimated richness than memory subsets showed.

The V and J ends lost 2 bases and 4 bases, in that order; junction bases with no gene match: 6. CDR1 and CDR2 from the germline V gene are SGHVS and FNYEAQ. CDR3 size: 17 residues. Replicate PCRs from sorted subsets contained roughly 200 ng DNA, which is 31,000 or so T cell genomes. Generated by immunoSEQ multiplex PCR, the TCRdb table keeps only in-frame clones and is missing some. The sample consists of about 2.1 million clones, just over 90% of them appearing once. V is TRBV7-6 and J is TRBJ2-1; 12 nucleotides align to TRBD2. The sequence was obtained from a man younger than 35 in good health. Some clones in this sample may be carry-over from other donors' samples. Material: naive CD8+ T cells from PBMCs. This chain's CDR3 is CASSLLAGGPGYNEQFF. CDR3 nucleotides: TGTGCCAGCAGCTTACTAGCGGGAGGGCCAGGGTACAATGAGCAGTTCTTC. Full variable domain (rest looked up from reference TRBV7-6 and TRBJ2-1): GAGVSQSPRYKVTKRGQDVALRCDPISGHVSLYWYRQALGQGPEFLTYFNYEAQQDKSGLPNDRFSAERPEGSISTLTIQRTEQRDSAMYRCASSLLAGGPGYNEQFFGPGTRLTVL.